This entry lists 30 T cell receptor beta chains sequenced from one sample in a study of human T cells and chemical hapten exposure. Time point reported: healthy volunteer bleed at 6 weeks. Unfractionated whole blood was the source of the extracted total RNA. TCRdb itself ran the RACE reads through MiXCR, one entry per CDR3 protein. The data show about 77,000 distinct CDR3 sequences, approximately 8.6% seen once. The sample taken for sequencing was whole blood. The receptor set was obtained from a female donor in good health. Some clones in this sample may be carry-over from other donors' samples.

The DNA for the CDR3 is TGTGCCAGCACCTACATGGGGCCGGGGATCTCCTACAATGAGCAGTTCTTC. It translates to CASTYMGPGISYNEQFF. The chain has TRBV5-5 and TRBJ2-1, with D perhaps assigned TRBD1 or TRBD2 (5 bases each). Per the germline V gene, CDR1 is SGHKS and CDR2 is YYEKEE (reference sequence). With 6 bases removed from V and 0 bases from J, the gap between germline ends came to 19 bases. The CDR3 consists of 17 residues.

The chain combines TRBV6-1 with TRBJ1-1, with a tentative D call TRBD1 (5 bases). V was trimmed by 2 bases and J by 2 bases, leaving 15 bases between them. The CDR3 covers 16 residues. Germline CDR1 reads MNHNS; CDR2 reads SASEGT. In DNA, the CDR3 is TGTGCCAGCAGTGAATGGGGGAGGGGAGTAAACACTGAAGCTTTCTTT. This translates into CASSEWGRGVNTEAFF.

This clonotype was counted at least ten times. The CDR3 is CASSLVPVGVYEQYF. The CDR3 bases are TGTGCCAGCAGCTTAGTACCCGTGGGGGTATACGAGCAGTACTTC. This chain links TRBV11-2 with TRBJ2-7; the D gene could be TRBD1 or TRBD2 (5 bases each). Trimming took off 1 base at V and 4 bases at J, with 14 bases between the two ends. The CDR3 totals 15 residues. CDR1 is SGHAT, CDR2 FQNNGV, per germline.

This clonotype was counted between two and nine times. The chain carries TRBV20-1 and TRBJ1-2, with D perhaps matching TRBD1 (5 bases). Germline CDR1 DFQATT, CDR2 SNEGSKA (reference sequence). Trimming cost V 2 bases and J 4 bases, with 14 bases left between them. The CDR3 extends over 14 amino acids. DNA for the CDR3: TGCAGTGCTAGAAGGCAAGGGGCAGCCTATGGCTACACCTTC. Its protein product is CSARRQGAAYGYTF.

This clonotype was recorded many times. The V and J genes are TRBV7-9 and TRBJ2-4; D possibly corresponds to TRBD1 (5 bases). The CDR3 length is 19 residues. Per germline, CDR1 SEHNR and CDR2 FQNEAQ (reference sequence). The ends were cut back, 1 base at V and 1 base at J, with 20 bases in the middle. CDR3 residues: CASSLGALDSRRAKNIQYF. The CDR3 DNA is TGTGCCAGCAGCTTAGGGGCCCTCGACAGCCGTCGGGCCAAAAACATTCAGTACTTC.

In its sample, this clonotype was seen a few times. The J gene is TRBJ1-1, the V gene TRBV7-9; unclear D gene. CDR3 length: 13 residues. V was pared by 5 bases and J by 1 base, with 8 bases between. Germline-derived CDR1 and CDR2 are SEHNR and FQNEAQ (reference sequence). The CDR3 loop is CASSAPPNTEAFF. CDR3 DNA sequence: TGTGCCAGCAGCGCCCCACCGAACACTGAAGCTTTCTTT.

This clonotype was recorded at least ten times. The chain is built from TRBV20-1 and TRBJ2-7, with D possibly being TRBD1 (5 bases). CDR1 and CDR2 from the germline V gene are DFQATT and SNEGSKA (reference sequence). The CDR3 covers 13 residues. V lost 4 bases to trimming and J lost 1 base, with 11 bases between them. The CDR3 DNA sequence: TGCAGTGCTATGAAAGACAGTTCCTACGAGCAGTACTTC. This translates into CSAMKDSSYEQYF.

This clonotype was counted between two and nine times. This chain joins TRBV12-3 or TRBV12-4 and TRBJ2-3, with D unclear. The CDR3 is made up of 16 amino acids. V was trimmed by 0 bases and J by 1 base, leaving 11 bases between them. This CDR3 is CASSLARVEGTDTQYF. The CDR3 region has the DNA TGTGCCAGCAGTTTAGCGCGTGTAGAGGGCACAGATACGCAGTATTTT.

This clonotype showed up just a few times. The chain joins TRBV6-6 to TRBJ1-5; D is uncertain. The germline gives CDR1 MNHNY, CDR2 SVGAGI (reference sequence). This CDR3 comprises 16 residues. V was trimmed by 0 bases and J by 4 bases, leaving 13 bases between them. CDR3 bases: TGTGCCAGCAGTTACTCGCCGGGAGAGAGGAATCAGCCCCAGCATTTT. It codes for CASSYSPGERNQPQHF.

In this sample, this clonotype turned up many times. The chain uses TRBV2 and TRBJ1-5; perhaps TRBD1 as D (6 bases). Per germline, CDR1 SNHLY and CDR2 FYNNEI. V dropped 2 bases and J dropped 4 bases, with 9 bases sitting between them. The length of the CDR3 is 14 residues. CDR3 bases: TGTGCCAGCAGTGAACGGACAGAAAATCAGCCCCAGCATTTT. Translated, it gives CASSERTENQPQHF.

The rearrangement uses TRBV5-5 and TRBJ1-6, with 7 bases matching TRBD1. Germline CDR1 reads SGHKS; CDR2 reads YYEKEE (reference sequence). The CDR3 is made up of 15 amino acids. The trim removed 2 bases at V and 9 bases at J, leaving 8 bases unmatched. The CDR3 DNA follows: TGTGCCAGCAGCTTCACGAGACAGGGTGGTTCACCCCTCCACTTT. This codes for CASSFTRQGGSPLHF.

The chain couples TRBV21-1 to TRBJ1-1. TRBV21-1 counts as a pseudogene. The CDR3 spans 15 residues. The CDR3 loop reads CASSKATCGNTEAFF. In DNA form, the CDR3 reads TGTGCCAGCAGCAAGGCCACTTGTGGGAACACTGAAGCTTTCTTT.

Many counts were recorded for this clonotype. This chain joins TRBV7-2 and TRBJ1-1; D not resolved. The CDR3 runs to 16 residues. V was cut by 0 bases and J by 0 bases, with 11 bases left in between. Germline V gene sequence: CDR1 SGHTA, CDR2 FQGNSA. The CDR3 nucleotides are TGTGCCAGCAGCTTAGCTTTTGAGAACTTGAACACTGAAGCTTTCTTT. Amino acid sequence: CASSLAFENLNTEAFF.

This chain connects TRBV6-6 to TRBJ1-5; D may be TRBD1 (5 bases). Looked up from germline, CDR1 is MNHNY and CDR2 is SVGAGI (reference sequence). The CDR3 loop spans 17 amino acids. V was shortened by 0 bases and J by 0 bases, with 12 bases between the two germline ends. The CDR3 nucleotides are TGTGCCAGCAGTTACTCGAAGGCCGGGACTAGCAATCAGCCCCAGCATTTT. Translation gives CASSYSKAGTSNQPQHF.

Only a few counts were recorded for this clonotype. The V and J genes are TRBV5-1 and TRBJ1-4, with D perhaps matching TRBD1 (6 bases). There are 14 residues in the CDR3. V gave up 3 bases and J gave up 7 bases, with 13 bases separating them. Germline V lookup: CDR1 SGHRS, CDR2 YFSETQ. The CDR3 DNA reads TGCGCCAGCAGCTCCAGGGGAGGCGGTGAAAAACTGTTTTTT. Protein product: CASSSRGGGEKLFF.

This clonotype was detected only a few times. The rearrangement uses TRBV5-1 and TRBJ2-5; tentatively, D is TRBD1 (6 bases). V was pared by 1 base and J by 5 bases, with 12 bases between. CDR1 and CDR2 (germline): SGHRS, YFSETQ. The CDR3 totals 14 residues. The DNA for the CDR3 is TGCGCCAGCAGCTTGCAGGGGCTGGGGGAGACCCAGTACTTC. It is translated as CASSLQGLGETQYF.

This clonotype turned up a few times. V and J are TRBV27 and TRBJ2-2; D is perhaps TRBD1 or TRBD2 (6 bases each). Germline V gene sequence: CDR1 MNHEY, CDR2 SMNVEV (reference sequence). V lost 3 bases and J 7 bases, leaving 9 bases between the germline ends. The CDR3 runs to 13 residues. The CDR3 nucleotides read TGTGCCAGCAGTTTGGGGGGCCTCGGGGAGCTGTTTTTT. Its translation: CASSLGGLGELFF.

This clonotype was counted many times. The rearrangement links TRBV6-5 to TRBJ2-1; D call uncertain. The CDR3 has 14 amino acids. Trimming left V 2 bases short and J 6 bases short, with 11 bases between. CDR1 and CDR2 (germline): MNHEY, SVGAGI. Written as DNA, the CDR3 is TGTGCCAGCAGTTACCAAGGCGGACGCAATGAGCAGTTCTTC. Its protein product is CASSYQGGRNEQFF.

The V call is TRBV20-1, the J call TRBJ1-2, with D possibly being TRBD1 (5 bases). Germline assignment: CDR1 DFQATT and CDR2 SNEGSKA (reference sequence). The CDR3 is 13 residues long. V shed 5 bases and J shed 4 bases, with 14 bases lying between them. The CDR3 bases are TGCAGTGCTTCCGGGGCCGGCGGCTATGGCTACACCTTC. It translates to CSASGAGGYGYTF.

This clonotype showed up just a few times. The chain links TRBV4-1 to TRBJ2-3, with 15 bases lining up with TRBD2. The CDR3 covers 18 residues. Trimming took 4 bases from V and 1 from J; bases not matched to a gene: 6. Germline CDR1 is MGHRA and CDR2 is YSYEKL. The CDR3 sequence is CASSPGLAGGRRTDTQYF. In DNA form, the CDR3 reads TGCGCCAGCAGCCCCGGACTAGCGGGGGGGCGTCGCACAGATACGCAGTATTTT.

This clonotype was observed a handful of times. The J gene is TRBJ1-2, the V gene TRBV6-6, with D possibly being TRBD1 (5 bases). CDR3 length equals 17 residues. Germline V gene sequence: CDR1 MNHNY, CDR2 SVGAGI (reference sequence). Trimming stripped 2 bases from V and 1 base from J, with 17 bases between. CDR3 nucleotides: TGTGCCAGCAGTTACGGAGACAGCCGTTTACTTAACTATGGCTACACCTTC. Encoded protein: CASSYGDSRLLNYGYTF.

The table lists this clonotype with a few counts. CDR3 sequence (DNA): TGCGCCAGCAGCTTTGGGACCTCAGAATGGGCCGGGGAGCTGTTTTTT. Protein: CASSFGTSEWAGELFF. This sequence joins TRBV5-1 and TRBJ2-2; D tentatively reads TRBD1 or TRBD2 (5 bases each). The CDR3 has 16 residues. The germline gives CDR1 SGHRS, CDR2 YFSETQ. V lost 2 bases to trimming and J lost 6 bases, with 17 bases between them. Variable domain in full (rest from reference TRBV5-1 and TRBJ2-2): KAGVTQTPRYLIKTRGQQVTLSCSPISGHRSVSWYQQTPGQGLQFLFEYFSETQRNKGNFPGRFSGRQFSNSRSEMNVSTLELGDSALYLCASSFGTSEWAGELFFGEGSRLTVL.

The CDR3 protein is CASKLDRPTNYGYTF. The CDR3 DNA reads as TGTGCCAGCAAACTAGACAGGCCAACTAACTATGGCTACACCTTC. The chain couples TRBV6-5 to TRBJ1-2; a weak D match, TRBD1 (6 bases). The CDR3 runs to 15 residues. CDR1 is MNHEY, CDR2 SVGAGI, per germline. V was shortened by 7 bases and J by 0 bases, with 15 bases between the two germline ends.

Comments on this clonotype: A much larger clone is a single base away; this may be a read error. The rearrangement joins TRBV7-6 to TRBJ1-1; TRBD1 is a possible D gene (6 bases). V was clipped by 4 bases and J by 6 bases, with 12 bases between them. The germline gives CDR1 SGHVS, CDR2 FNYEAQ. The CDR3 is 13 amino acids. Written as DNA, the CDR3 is TGTGCCAGCAGCTCAGCCCGACAGGCTGAAGCTTTCTTT. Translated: CASSSARQAEAFF.

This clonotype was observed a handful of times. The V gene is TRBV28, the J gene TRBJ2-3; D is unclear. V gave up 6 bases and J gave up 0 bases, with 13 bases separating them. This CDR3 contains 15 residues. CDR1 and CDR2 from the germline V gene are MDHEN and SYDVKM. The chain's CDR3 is CASSSVYSSTDTQYF. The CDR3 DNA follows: TGTGCCAGCAGCTCAGTATATTCTAGCACAGATACGCAGTATTTT. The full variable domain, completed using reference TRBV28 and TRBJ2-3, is DVKVTQSSRYLVKRTGEKVFLECVQDMDHENMFWYRQDPGLGLRLIYFSYDVKMKEKGDIPEGYSVSREKKERFSLILESASTNQTSMYLCASSSVYSSTDTQYFGPGTRLTVL.

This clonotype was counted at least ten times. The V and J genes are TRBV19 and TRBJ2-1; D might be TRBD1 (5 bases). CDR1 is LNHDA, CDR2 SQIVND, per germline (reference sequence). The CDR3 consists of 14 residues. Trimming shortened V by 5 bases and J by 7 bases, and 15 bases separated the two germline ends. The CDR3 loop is CASSPAQGTNEQFF. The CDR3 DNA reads TGTGCCAGTAGTCCCGCCCAGGGTACTAATGAGCAGTTCTTC.

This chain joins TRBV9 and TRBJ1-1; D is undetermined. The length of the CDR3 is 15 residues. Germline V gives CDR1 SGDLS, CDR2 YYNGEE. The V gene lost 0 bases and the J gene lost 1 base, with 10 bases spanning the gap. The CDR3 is CASSVVRRWNTEAFF. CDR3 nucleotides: TGTGCCAGCAGCGTAGTGCGACGGTGGAACACTGAAGCTTTCTTT. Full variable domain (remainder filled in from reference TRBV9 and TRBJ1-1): DSGVTQTPKHLITATGQRVTLRCSPRSGDLSVYWYQQSLDQGLQFLIQYYNGEERAKGNILERFSAQQFPDLHSELNLSSLELGDSALYFCASSVVRRWNTEAFFGQGTRLTVV.

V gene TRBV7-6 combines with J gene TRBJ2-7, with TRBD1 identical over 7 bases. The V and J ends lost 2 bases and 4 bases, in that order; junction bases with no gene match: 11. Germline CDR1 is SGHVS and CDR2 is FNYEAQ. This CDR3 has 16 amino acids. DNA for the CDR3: TGTGCCAGCAGCTTAAGCCCCGAGACAGGGTATTACGAGCAGTACTTC. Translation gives CASSLSPETGYYEQYF.

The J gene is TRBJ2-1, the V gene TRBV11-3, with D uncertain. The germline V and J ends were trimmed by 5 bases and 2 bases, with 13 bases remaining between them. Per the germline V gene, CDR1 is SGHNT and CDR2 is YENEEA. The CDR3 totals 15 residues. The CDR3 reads CASSQTRTPYNEQFF. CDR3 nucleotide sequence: TGTGCCAGCAGCCAAACCCGAACCCCCTACAATGAGCAGTTCTTC.

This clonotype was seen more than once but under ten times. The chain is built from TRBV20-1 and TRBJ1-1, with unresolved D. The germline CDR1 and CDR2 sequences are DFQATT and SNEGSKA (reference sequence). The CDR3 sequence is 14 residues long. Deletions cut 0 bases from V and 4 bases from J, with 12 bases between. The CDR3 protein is CSAREPGRSTEAFF. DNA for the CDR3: TGCAGTGCTAGAGAACCGGGTCGCAGCACTGAAGCTTTCTTT.